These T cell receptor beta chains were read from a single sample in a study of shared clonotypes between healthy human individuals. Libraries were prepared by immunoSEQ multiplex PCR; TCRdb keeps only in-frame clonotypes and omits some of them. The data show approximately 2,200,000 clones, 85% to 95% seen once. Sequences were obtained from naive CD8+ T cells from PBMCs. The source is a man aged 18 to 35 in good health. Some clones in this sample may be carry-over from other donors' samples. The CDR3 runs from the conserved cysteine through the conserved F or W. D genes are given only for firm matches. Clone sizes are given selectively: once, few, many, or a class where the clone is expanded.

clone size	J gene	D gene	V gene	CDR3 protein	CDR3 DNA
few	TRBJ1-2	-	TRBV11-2	CASSSSLPGNGYTF	TGTGCCAGCAGCTCCTCCCTTCCCGGGAATGGCTACACCTTC
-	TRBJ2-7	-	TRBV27	CASSFRGVSSYEQYF	TGTGCCAGCAGTTTCCGGGGCGTGAGCTCCTACGAGCAGTACTTC
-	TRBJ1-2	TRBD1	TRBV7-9	CASSLEQGNGYTF	TGTGCCAGCAGCTTAGAACAGGGGAACGGCTACACCTTC
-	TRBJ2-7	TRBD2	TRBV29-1	CSVVTSGRLYEQYF	TGCAGCGTTGTTACTAGCGGGAGACTCTACGAGCAGTACTTC
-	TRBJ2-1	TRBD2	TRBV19	CASSDSGGSYNEQFF	TGTGCCAGTAGTGACTCGGGGGGGTCCTACAATGAGCAGTTCTTC
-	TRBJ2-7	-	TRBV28	CASSLIRGYRAYEQYF	TGTGCCAGCAGTTTAATTAGGGGCTATCGGGCCTACGAGCAGTACTTC
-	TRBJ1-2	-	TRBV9	CASSVDWGGGYTF	TGTGCCAGCAGCGTAGATTGGGGCGGTGGCTACACCTTC
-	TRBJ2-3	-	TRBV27	CASRERRQDTQYF	TGTGCCAGCAGAGAGAGGCGACAAGATACGCAGTATTTT
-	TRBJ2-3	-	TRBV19	CASSIGSSTDTQYF	TGTGCCAGTAGTATCGGGTCTAGCACAGATACGCAGTATTTT
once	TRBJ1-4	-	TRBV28	CASRHRAFGEKLFF	TGTGCCAGCAGACACAGGGCTTTCGGCGAAAAACTGTTTTTT
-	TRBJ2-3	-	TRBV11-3	CASSLVYTDTQYF	TGTGCCAGCAGCTTAGTTTACACAGATACGCAGTATTTT
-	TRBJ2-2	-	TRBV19	CASSWVGELFF	TGTGCCAGTAGTTGGGTCGGGGAGCTGTTTTTT
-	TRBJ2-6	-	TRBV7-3	CASSFQGPGANVLTF	TGTGCCAGCAGCTTCCAGGGACCCGGGGCCAACGTCCTGACTTTC
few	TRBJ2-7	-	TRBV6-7	CASSYSSGPGEQYF	TGTGCCAGCAGTTACTCGTCAGGGCCTGGCGAGCAGTACTTC
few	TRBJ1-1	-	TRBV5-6	CASSRPVMNTEAFF	TGTGCCAGCAGCAGACCAGTGATGAACACTGAAGCTTTCTTT
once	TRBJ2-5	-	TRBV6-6	CASSYSRDTPMRTQYF	TGTGCCAGCAGTTACTCCCGGGACACCCCGATGAGGACCCAGTACTTC
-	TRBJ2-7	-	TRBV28	CASSLSEGGGQYF	TGTGCCAGCAGCCTCTCCGAAGGGGGGGGCCAGTACTTC
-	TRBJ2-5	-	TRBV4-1	CTSSQGGKLGPQYF	TGCACCAGCAGCCAGGGCGGTAAACTAGGGCCCCAGTACTTC
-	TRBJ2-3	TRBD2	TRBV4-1	CASSQVVRTSGGTDTQYF	TGCGCCAGCAGCCAAGTAGTTCGTACTAGCGGAGGCACAGATACGCAGTATTTT
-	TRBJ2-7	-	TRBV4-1	CASSDVPVGEQYF	TGCGCCAGCAGCGACGTCCCTGTGGGGGAGCAGTACTTC
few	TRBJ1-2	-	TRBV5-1	CASSPGGQVNYGYTF	TGCGCCAGCAGCCCGGGGGGCCAAGTAAACTATGGCTACACCTTC
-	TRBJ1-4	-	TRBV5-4	CASSLRGPLTNEKLFF	TGTGCCAGCAGCTTGAGGGGTCCCTTAACTAATGAAAAACTGTTTTTT
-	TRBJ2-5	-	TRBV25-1	CASSIGETQYF	TGTGCCAGCAGCATCGGAGAGACCCAGTACTTC
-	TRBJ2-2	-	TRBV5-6	CASSLTDGVNTGELFF	TGTGCCAGCAGCTTGACCGACGGAGTGAACACCGGGGAGCTGTTTTTT
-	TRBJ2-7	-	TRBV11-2	CASSRGQMSSYEQYF	TGTGCCAGCAGCCGGGGGCAAATGAGCTCCTACGAGCAGTACTTC
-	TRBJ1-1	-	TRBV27	CASSLRNVNTEAFF	TGTGCCAGCAGTTTACGCAATGTGAACACTGAAGCTTTCTTT
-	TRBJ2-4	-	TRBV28	CASSSQGRGTKNIQYF	TGTGCCAGCAGTTCACAGGGGCGCGGGACCAAAAACATTCAGTACTTC
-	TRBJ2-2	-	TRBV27	CASSPPGNTGELFF	TGTGCCAGCAGTCCTCCCGGGAACACCGGGGAGCTGTTTTTT
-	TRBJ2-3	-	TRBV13	CASSLGGVSTDTQYF	TGTGCCAGCAGCTTAGGCGGGGTTAGCACAGATACGCAGTATTTT
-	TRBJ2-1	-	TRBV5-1	CASRVDNEQFF	TGCGCCAGCCGGGTCGACAATGAGCAGTTCTTC
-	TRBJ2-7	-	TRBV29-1	CSVEGGNYEQYF	TGCAGCGTTGAAGGGGGGAACTACGAGCAGTACTTC
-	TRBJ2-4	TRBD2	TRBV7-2	CASSALAGGLRAKNIQYF	TGTGCCAGCAGCGCCCTAGCGGGAGGGCTTAGGGCCAAAAACATTCAGTACTTC
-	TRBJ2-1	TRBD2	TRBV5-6	CASSPAGASGRLEQFF	TGTGCCAGCAGCCCCGCCGGGGCTAGCGGGAGGTTAGAGCAGTTCTTC
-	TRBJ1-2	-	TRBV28	CASSLRAGSYGYTF	TGTGCCAGCAGTTTAAGGGCAGGGAGCTATGGCTACACCTTC
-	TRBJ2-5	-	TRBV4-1	CASSHMGAGETQYF	TGCGCCAGCAGCCACATGGGGGCAGGGGAGACCCAGTACTTC
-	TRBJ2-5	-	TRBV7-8	CASSLSPGQHYQETQYF	TGTGCCAGCAGCTTATCCCCGGGGCAGCATTACCAAGAGACCCAGTACTTC
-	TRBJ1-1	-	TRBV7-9	CASSLVRQEAFF	TGTGCCAGCAGCTTAGTGCGCCAGGAAGCTTTCTTT
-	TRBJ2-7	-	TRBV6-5	CASSYSQGTTYEQYF	TGTGCCAGCAGTTACTCCCAGGGGACAACCTACGAGCAGTACTTC
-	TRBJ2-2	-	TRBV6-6	CASSYSTPAPGELFF	TGTGCCAGCAGTTACTCGACCCCCGCACCCGGGGAGCTGTTTTTT
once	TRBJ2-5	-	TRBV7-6	CASSQWGDGETQYF	TGTGCCAGCAGTCAATGGGGCGACGGGGAGACCCAGTACTTC
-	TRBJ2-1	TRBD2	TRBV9	CASSVGLAGARGDEQFF	TGTGCCAGCAGCGTAGGACTAGCGGGAGCCCGAGGCGATGAGCAGTTCTTC
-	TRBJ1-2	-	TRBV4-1	CASSQNRFSNYGYTF	TGCGCCAGCAGCCAGAACAGGTTCTCCAACTATGGCTACACCTTC
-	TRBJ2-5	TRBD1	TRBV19	CATRDRGGQETQYF	TGTGCCACCCGGGACAGGGGGGGACAAGAGACCCAGTACTTC
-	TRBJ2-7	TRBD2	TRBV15	CATSLGLAGVSEQYF	TGTGCCACCAGCTTGGGCCTAGCGGGAGTGTCCGAGCAGTACTTC
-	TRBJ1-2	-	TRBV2	CATLTGGTYGYTF	TGTGCCACCTTGACAGGAGGGACCTATGGCTACACCTTC
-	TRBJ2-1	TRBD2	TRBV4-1	CASSQERGLLNEQFF	TGCGCCAGCAGCCAAGAGCGGGGACTACTCAATGAGCAGTTCTTC
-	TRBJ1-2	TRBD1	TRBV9	CASSVTDRANYGYTF	TGTGCCAGCAGCGTGACGGACAGGGCCAACTATGGCTACACCTTC
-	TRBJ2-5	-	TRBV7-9	CASSEGGLLRETQYF	TGTGCCAGCAGCGAAGGCGGACTGCTTCGCGAGACCCAGTACTTC
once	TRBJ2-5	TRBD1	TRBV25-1	CASSVPRGYQETQYF	TGTGCCAGCAGTGTCCCCAGGGGGTACCAAGAGACCCAGTACTTC
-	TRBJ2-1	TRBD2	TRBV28	CASRNMRTSGRRNEQFF	TGTGCCAGCAGGAACATGAGGACTAGCGGGAGGAGGAATGAGCAGTTCTTC